This TCR beta chain was sequenced during a study of shared clonotypes between healthy human individuals (dated by TCRdb to 2019 to 2021). A note on the overall study: A few men and a couple of women, aged 18 to 49 years, made up the cohort. For each donor, three plates each were used for CD4 naive and CD4 memory, two plates were used for CD8 naive, and one plate was used for CD8 memory. To estimate repertoire size and how much clonotypes are shared between individuals, the study performed deep sequencing of blood TCR repertoires from 4 to 6 healthy adults. To increase sequencing depth and limit assay-specific biases, different laboratories used diverse techniques to prepare libraries and sequence TCR repertoires. Leukapheresis yielded between about 0.85 and 9 billion PBMCs per donor. Here is what the overall study found, with its caveats: Pairwise subsampling indicated that sequencing depth was expected to affect the degree of clonotype sharing among donors. Sampling was restricted to blood, and TCR repertoires in tissues likely differ from the TCR repertoires found in blood. Sharing across a few donors was observed for around 5% of naive CD4, 3% to 4% of naive CD8, about 2.3% of memory CD4, and roughly 0.4% of memory CD8 clonotypes. Incomplete sequencing was indicated by rarefaction of sorted-subset datasets, despite the large sequencing depth. Clonotypes shared by all four sorted-subset donors showed higher generation probabilities than non-shared clonotypes. Estimated clonotype richness was generally larger for naive than for memory subsets. The genetic and exposure-history diversity represented was limited by the small number of donors.

About this clone: The antigen it binds to is not known. One base away there is no much larger clone; base qualities are not given.

For the CD8 naive samples, CD45RO-negative cells were positively selected for CCR7, yielding a CD45RA+CCR7+ population from which TemRA cells were excluded. Healthy HIV-negative adults with no recently reported acute infections or vaccinations were included as donors. Every donor was a Caucasian adult residing in Nashville, Tennessee, USA. After blood collection by leukapheresis, PBMCs were isolated using Ficoll-Histopaque density gradient centrifugation and then cryopreserved in the vapor phase of liquid nitrogen. Purity and quantity of every magnetically sorted T cell population were checked by analytical flow cytometry. From each sorted fraction, genomic DNA was isolated and quantified by UV absorbance on a Nanodrop 2000c. Using the deep immunoSEQ assay, TCR CDR3 regions were amplified from genomic DNA by multiplex PCR. Extracted genomic DNA from each cell subset was distributed evenly across all wells of several immunoSEQ 96-well plates, and each plate was treated as a replicate. For sorted subsets, approximately 210 ng of genomic DNA, equivalent to 25,000 to 35,000 T cell genomes, went into each replicate PCR. Purified libraries were measured with a Qubit 3.0 fluorometer, size-checked on a Bioanalyzer 2100, and measured again with the KAPA Library Quantification kit. Every immunoSEQ 96-well plate was sequenced on a separate single-read 150-cycle Illumina NextSeq 550 flow cell. The original pipeline was this. The immunoSEQ output contained only junctional sequences without quality scores, so filtering could not match that applied to full-length reads. To assign V/J genes and CDR3, sequences were annotated against IMGT germline references using PyIR, a Python wrapper for IgBLAST v1.9. Reads were filtered out if the reads had weak V/J assignments (E-value above 1e-6), no CDR3, stop codons, out-of-frame junctions, or ambiguous translated residues. V3J clonotypes were defined as sequences sharing the same inferred V gene, J gene, and CDR3 amino acid sequence. Percentage overlap between repertoires was calculated by dividing the number of shared unique clonotypes by the size of the smaller repertoire. Repertoire richness was assessed with RTK rarefaction, the Chao1 estimator, and Recon v2.1 estimates of unobserved clonotypes. Generation probabilities for all TCRbeta clonotypes obtained by the gDNA method from several donors were computed using OLGA. The table was pulled from immuneACCESS by TCRdb, which kept in-frame rearrangements only. Such tables lose some clones; where checked, under half of the loss comes from unresolved V genes, and the rest has no known cause. D and trimming were read from the DNA, whereas the V and J calls and clone size are those reported in that table. The sample profile shows hundreds of thousands of clones; about 96% of them were found once. The ten most abundant clones make up over 0.2% of the sample.

This receptor was identified in a man younger than 40 in good health. The source material was naive CD8+ T cells sorted from blood. Explained via the paper, the cell subset or site label denotes: CD45RA+CCR7+.

The sequenced DNA is TGTGCCAGCAGCTTAGCCAGTAGACTAGCGGGAGGGCGACAGGCCTACAATGAGCAGTTCTTC. Its protein reads: CASSLASRLAGGRQAYNEQFF. The receptor chain draws on TRBV7-6 and TRBJ2-1; 14 bases in between match TRBD2. CDR1 is given as SGHVS and CDR2 as FNYEAQ, both from the germline V gene. Including cysteine and phenylalanine, the CDR3 has 21 amino acids. Only CDR3 DNA is held: 63 bases, read in frame from base 1. Trimmed from V: 0 bases; trimmed from J: 2 bases; junction bases lacking a gene match: 12.